This TCR beta chain was captured by sequencing in a study of long-term antiretroviral therapy in people with HIV. Study outcomes and limitations: Repertoires with HIV possessed tighter CDR3 length spans than those of controls. Therapy changes, viral resistance and ART adherence were not documented in the available data.

At survey level, the immunoSEQ assay was run in its v3.0 version. TCRdb keeps only in-frame clones here, not all; method: immunoSEQ multiplex PCR. Of 7,500 to 10,000 clones detected, 70% to 90% appear once; the ten largest clones hold about a sixth. Per germline, CDR1 SGHAT and CDR2 FQDESV (reference sequence). With V trimmed by 4 bases and J by 5 bases, 10 bases remained unmatched. The CDR3 loop spans 16 amino acids. This clone was seen a single time. Its matching antigen is unknown. No donor had fewer than one pre-ART PBMC sample or fewer than two post-ART PBMC samples. Treatment of all HIV participants took place in the United States.

The chain recombines TRBV11-1 with TRBJ1-4, with 7 bases fitting TRBD1. The material was unsorted PBMCs, obtained 0.7 years after starting antiretroviral therapy. The receptor was derived from a man in his forties or fifties with HIV. This CDR3 reads CASSSLLGTVNEKLFF. In nucleotides, the CDR3 is TGTGCCAGCAGCTCCCTCCTGGGGACAGTGAATGAAAAACTGTTTTTT. The entire variable domain, with the rest obtained from reference TRBV11-1 and TRBJ1-4, is as follows: EAEVAQSPRYKITEKSQAVAFWCDPISGHATLYWYRQILGQGPELLVQFQDESVVDDSQLPKDRFSAERLKGVDSTLKIQPAELGDSAMYLCASSSLLGTVNEKLFFGSGTQLSVL.